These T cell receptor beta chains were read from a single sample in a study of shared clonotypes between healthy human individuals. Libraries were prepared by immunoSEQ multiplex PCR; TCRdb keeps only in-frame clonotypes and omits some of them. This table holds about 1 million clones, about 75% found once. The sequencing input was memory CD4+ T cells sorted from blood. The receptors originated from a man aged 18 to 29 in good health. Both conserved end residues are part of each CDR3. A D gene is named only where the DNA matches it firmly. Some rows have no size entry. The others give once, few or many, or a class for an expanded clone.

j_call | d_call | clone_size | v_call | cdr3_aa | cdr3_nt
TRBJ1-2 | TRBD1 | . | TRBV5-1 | CASSLGTGIYGYTF | TGCGCCAGCAGCTTAGGGACAGGGATCTATGGCTACACCTTC
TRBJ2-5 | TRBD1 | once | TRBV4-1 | CASSQLTGLGQETQYF | TGCGCCAGCAGCCAACTGACAGGGCTGGGTCAAGAGACCCAGTACTTC
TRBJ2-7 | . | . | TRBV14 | CAHQHGTVCVEQYF | TGTGCCCACCAGCACGGGACCGTCTGCGTTGAGCAGTACTTC
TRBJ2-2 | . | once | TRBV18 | CASSVTGLSNTGELFF | TGTGCCAGCTCAGTAACAGGGCTATCGAACACCGGGGAGCTGTTTTTT
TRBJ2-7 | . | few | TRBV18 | CASGDNSYEQYF | TGTGCCAGCGGGGACAACTCCTACGAGCAGTACTTC
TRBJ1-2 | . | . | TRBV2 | CASTIRDGYTF | TGTGCCAGCACAATAAGGGATGGCTACACCTTC
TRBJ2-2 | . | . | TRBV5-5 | CASWGLPNTGELFF | TGTGCCAGCTGGGGACTTCCGAACACCGGGGAGCTGTTTTTT
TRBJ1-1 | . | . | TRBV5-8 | CASSLGRVVAEAFF | TGTGCCAGCAGCTTGGGCAGGGTGGTCGCTGAAGCTTTCTTT
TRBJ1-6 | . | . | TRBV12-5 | CASGPDRSSYNSPLHF | TGTGCTAGTGGGCCCGACAGGAGCTCCTATAATTCACCCCTCCACTTT
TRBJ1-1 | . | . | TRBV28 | CAIIGRGNTEAFF | TGTGCCATTATTGGTAGGGGGAACACTGAAGCTTTCTTT
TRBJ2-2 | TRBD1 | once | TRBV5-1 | CASSRDRGKAGELFF | TGCGCCAGCAGCCGCGACAGGGGAAAGGCCGGGGAGCTGTTTTTT
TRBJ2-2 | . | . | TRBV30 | CAWGQVTGELFF | TGTGCCTGGGGGCAAGTAACCGGGGAGCTGTTTTTT
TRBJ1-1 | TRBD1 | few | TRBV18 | CASSPTDRGDTEAFF | TGTGCCAGCTCACCTACAGACAGGGGGGACACTGAAGCTTTCTTT
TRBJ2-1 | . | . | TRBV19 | CASSTIQGGWQFF | TGTGCCAGTAGTACTATTCAGGGTGGATGGCAGTTCTTC
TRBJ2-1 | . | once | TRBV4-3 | CASSQDGNEQFF | TGCGCCAGCAGCCAAGATGGGAATGAGCAGTTCTTC
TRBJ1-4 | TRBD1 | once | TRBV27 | CANLSGQGTTNEKLFF | TGTGCCAACCTGTCGGGACAGGGTACAACTAATGAAAAACTGTTTTTT
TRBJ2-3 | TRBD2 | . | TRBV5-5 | CASSLAGVSTDTQYF | TGTGCCAGCAGCCTAGCGGGAGTGAGCACAGATACGCAGTATTTT
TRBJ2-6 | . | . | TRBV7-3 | CASSLSGSGANVLTF | TGTGCCAGCAGCTTATCGGGTTCTGGGGCCAACGTCCTGACTTTC
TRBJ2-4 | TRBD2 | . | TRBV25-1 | CARFPGTSRSPGVIQYF | TGTGCCAGATTCCCCGGGACTAGCAGATCCCCCGGGGTCATTCAGTACTTC
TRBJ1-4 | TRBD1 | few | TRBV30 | CAWSVRGQGREKLFF | TGTGCCTGGAGTGTAAGAGGACAGGGACGTGAAAAACTGTTTTTT
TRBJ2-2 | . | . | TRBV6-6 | CASRSPGDTGELFF | TGTGCCAGCAGATCCCCAGGGGACACCGGGGAGCTGTTTTTT
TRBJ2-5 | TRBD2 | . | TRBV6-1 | CASSAGGLAGAKETQYF | TGTGCCAGCAGTGCAGGGGGACTAGCGGGGGCCAAGGAGACCCAGTACTTC
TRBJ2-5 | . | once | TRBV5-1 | CASSLSGPQETQYF | TGCGCCAGCAGCTTGAGCGGACCCCAAGAGACCCAGTACTTC
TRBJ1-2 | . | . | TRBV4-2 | CASSQEQGNYGYTF | TGTGCCAGCAGCCAAGAACAGGGTAACTATGGCTACACCTTC
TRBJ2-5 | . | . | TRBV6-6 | CASSKETAQETQYF | TGTGCCAGCTCCAAAGAGACAGCACAAGAGACCCAGTACTTC
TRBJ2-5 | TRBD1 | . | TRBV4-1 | CASSQDSDRGRETQYF | TGCGCCAGCAGCCAAGATTCCGACAGGGGGCGAGAGACCCAGTACTTC
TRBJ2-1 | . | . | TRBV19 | CASSIGGANNEQFF | TGTGCCAGTAGTATAGGAGGGGCGAACAATGAGCAGTTCTTC
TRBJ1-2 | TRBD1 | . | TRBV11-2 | CASSPIVDRGRRYGYTF | TGTGCCAGCAGCCCAATAGTGGACAGGGGGCGACGCTATGGCTACACCTTC
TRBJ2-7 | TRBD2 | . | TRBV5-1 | CASSPAGLAGYYEQYF | TGCGCCAGCAGCCCGGCGGGACTAGCGGGATACTACGAGCAGTACTTC
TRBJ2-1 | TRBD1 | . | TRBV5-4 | CASSLASGGHNEQFF | TGTGCCAGCAGCTTGGCCTCAGGGGGCCACAATGAGCAGTTCTTC
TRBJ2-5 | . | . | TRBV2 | CASSVEGRGAETQYF | TGTGCCAGCAGTGTCGAGGGACGGGGGGCAGAGACCCAGTACTTC
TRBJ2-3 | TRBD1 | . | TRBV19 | CASSIVTGGGTDTQYF | TGTGCCAGTAGTATCGTGACAGGGGGTGGCACAGATACGCAGTATTTT
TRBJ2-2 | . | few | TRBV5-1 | CASSLDYPNTGELFF | TGCGCCAGCAGCTTGGACTACCCGAACACCGGGGAGCTGTTTTTT
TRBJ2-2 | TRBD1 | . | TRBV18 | CASSQQGANTGELFF | TGTGCCAGCTCACAACAGGGGGCAAACACCGGGGAGCTGTTTTTT
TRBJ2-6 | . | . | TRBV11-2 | CASSAIFGGFESGANVLTF | TGTGCCAGCAGCGCCATTTTTGGGGGCTTTGAATCTGGGGCCAACGTCCTGACTTTC
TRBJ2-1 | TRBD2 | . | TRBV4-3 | CASSQDGRREAYNEQFF | TGCGCCAGCAGCCAAGACGGCCGGCGGGAGGCCTACAATGAGCAGTTCTTC
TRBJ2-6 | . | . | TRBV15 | CATSRGASGANVLTF | TGTGCCACCAGCAGAGGGGCCTCTGGGGCCAACGTCCTGACTTTC
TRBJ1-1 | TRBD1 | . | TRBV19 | CASRGTGDYTEAFF | TGTGCCAGTAGAGGGACAGGGGATTACACTGAAGCTTTCTTT
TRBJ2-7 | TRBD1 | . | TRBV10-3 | CAISERQGQSYEQYF | TGTGCCATCAGTGAGAGACAGGGTCAATCCTACGAGCAGTACTTC
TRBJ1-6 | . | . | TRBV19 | CASSTGGNHNSPLHF | TGTGCCAGTAGTACGGGGGGAAACCATAATTCACCCCTCCACTTT
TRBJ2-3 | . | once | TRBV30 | CAWSARGDTQYF | TGTGCCTGGAGTGCCCGGGGGGATACGCAGTATTTT
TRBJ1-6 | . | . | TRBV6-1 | CASQAWGEHSPLHF | TGTGCCAGTCAAGCATGGGGGGAGCATTCACCCCTCCACTTT
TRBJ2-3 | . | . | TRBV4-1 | CASSRGEGISTDTQYF | TGCGCCAGCAGCCGGGGTGAGGGCATCAGCACAGATACGCAGTATTTT
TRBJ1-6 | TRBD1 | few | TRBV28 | CASTIGQGYSPLHF | TGTGCCAGCACCATAGGACAGGGGTATTCACCCCTCCACTTT
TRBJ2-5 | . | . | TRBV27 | CASSLSRGKETQYF | TGTGCCAGCAGTTTATCGCGCGGGAAAGAGACCCAGTACTTC
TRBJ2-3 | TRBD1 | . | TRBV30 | CAWSVGTASTDTQYF | TGTGCCTGGAGTGTAGGGACAGCTAGCACAGATACGCAGTATTTT
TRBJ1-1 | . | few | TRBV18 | CASSDQGSEAFF | TGTGCCAGCTCAGATCAGGGTTCTGAAGCTTTCTTT
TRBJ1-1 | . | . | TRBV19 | CASSGGTVNTEAFF | TGTGCCAGTAGTGGGGGGACCGTGAACACTGAAGCTTTCTTT
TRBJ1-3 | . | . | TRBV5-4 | CASSLTGGLGGNTIYF | TGTGCCAGCAGCTTGACCGGTGGACTAGGAGGAAACACCATATATTTT
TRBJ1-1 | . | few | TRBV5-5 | CASSSLGDKMNTEAFF | TGTGCCAGCAGCTCCCTAGGCGACAAGATGAACACTGAAGCTTTCTTT
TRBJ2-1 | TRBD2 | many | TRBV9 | CASSVEGSGTSGYNEQFF | TGTGCCAGCAGCGTAGAGGGCAGCGGGACTAGCGGGTACAATGAGCAGTTCTTC
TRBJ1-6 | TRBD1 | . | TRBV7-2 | CASSQNRGSYNSPLHF | TGTGCCAGCAGCCAAAACAGGGGCTCCTATAATTCACCCCTCCACTTT
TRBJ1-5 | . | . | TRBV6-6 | CASSPWIISNQPQHF | TGTGCCAGCAGTCCCTGGATCATTAGCAATCAGCCCCAGCATTTT
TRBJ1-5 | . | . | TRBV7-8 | CASSLAGANNQPQHF | TGTGCCAGCAGCTTAGCTGGGGCGAACAATCAGCCCCAGCATTTT
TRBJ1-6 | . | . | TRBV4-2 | CASSQDRVSGLHF | TGTGCCAGCAGCCAAGATCGAGTAAGCGGCCTCCACTTT
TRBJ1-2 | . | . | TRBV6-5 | CASSYSSGMGYGYTF | TGTGCCAGCAGTTACTCGTCGGGGATGGGGTATGGCTACACCTTC